This T cell receptor beta chain appears in the sequencing data of a study of Ad26.COV2.S vaccination and SARS-CoV-2 variants. Comments on this clone: Antigen unknown.

Data came from immunoSEQ multiplex PCR; TCRdb stores just in-frame clones and leaves some out. Of roughly 420,000 clones detected, 88% appear once; the ten largest clones hold approximately 4%. Treatment given: some 20 received Ad26.COV2.S at low or high dose, single or two shots; roughly five received placebo; per-sample allocation not given. Vaccine and placebo recipients were sampled on day 63 after the first injection. CDR3 length: 15 amino acids. The trim removed 0 bases at V and 2 bases at J, leaving 1 base unmatched. In germline, CDR1 is SEHNR, CDR2 FQNEAQ (reference sequence). Study-wide results and limits: Vaccine and placebo recipients had comparable breadth of non-spike TCRs.

V usage is TRBV7-9 and J usage is TRBJ2-7; the match to TRBD2 covers 10 bases. Sequenced here: peripheral blood, sampled in a trial of Ad26.COV2.S vaccine versus placebo. The receptor's source is a person aged 18-60 years who received the Ad26.COV2.S COVID-19 vaccine or a placebo. DNA of the CDR3: TGTGCCAGCAGCTTAGCTAGCGGGGGGCCCTACGAGCAGTACTTC. Encoded protein: CASSLASGGPYEQYF.